This T cell receptor (beta chain) is drawn from a study of radiotherapy plus CTLA-4 blockade in lung cancer. General study points: Dynamics of early blood T cell clones, together with interferon-beta, were reportedly the best predictors of response.

Germline loops: CDR1 SGHRS, CDR2 YFSETQ. Deletions cut 4 bases from V and 5 bases from J, with 9 bases between. The CDR3 extends over 13 amino acids. Sequenced by immunoSEQ multiplex PCR; TCRdb stores in-frame clones only, minus some. The data show tens of thousands of clones, 70% seen once. On this clone itself: Its antigen remains unknown.

The sample here was peripheral blood, taken from a patient treated with radiotherapy plus ipilimumab. This TCR came from a human donor with non-small cell lung cancer who had stable disease on radiotherapy plus ipilimumab. The chain couples TRBV5-1 to TRBJ1-4; tentatively, D is TRBD1 (5 bases). The CDR3 here is CASSVGPNEKLFF. CDR3 coding DNA: TGCGCCAGCAGCGTGGGACCGAATGAAAAACTGTTTTTT.